The 22 T cell receptor beta chains listed next were all sequenced from one sample in a study of T cell changes during pregnancy in multiple sclerosis. The repertoire was sequenced with immunoSEQ multiplex PCR; TCRdb's copy has only in-frame clones and lacks some. Found here are roughly 99,000 clones, around 90% of them singletons; the top ten hold less than 0.85%. The sequencing here drew on peripheral blood, taken in the third trimester of pregnancy. Receptors originate from a female donor in good health, enrolled as a control in a pregnancy study.

The V and J genes are TRBV7-8 and TRBJ1-1; no reliable D call. Trimming pared 1 base from V and 5 bases from J, leaving 8 bases between. There are 13 residues in the CDR3. Per the germline V gene, CDR1 is SGHVS and CDR2 is FQNEAQ. CDR3 nucleotides: TGTGCCAGCAGCTTAGAGCTACGGACTGAAGCTTTCTTT. Encoded protein: CASSLELRTEAFF.

J is TRBJ2-7 and V is TRBV19; TRBD1 is a possible D gene (6 bases). Germline V gene lookup returns CDR1 LNHDA and CDR2 SQIVND (reference sequence). The CDR3 is 17 amino acids. V lost 3 bases and J lost 2, with 20 bases in between. The CDR3 here is CASSIPPDRPGTYEQYF. The CDR3 DNA follows: TGTGCCAGTAGTATCCCCCCAGACAGGCCGGGAACCTACGAGCAGTACTTC.

This chain uses TRBV5-4 with TRBJ2-7, with D unclear. Germline assignment: CDR1 SGHNT and CDR2 YYREEE (reference sequence). The V and J ends lost 0 bases and 6 bases respectively, with 13 bases between them. The CDR3 totals 14 residues. CDR3 sequence: CASSLEPRFSEQYF. The CDR3 nucleotides read TGTGCCAGCAGCTTGGAACCTAGGTTCAGCGAGCAGTACTTC.

This chain connects TRBV27 to TRBJ1-5; D is uncertain. Trimming took 1 base from V and 3 from J, leaving 10 bases between them. CDR1 is MNHEY, CDR2 SMNVEV, per germline (reference sequence). The CDR3 is made up of 15 amino acids. This CDR3 is CASSLFRRPNQPQHF. In DNA form, the CDR3 reads TGTGCCAGCAGTTTATTTCGCAGGCCCAATCAGCCCCAGCATTTT.

The chain combines TRBV7-9 with TRBJ1-1; the D is unclear. CDR3 length: 17 residues. Germline CDR1 reads SEHNR; CDR2 reads FQNEAQ (reference sequence). Trimming stripped 2 bases from V and 4 bases from J, with 20 bases between. The CDR3 protein is CASSLSRVTGFFTEAFF. In nucleotides, the CDR3 is TGTGCCAGCAGCTTAAGTCGCGTAACGGGATTTTTCACTGAAGCTTTCTTT.

DNA of the CDR3: TGTGCCAGCAGCTTAACGCCTTACGGAGGCAATGAGCAGTTCTTC. This gives the protein CASSLTPYGGNEQFF. This chain links TRBV7-6 with TRBJ2-1; perhaps TRBD2 as D (5 bases). Per germline, CDR1 SGHVS and CDR2 FNYEAQ. CDR3 length equals 15 residues. V lost 2 bases and J 6 bases, leaving 14 bases between the germline ends.

V and J are TRBV29-1 and TRBJ1-2; D not resolved. V lost 4 bases, J lost 4 bases, and 10 bases lay in between. The germline V gene encodes CDR1 SQVTM and CDR2 ANQGSEA. This CDR3 has 12 amino acids. The CDR3 reads CSVGAEGYGYTF. The CDR3 DNA follows: TGCAGCGTTGGGGCAGAGGGCTATGGCTACACCTTC.

The chain uses TRBV29-1 and TRBJ1-3; 7 nucleotides match TRBD1. V lost 7 bases and J lost 11; bases outside the gene matches: 8. Germline loops: CDR1 SQVTM, CDR2 ANQGSEA. The CDR3 consists of 11 residues. This chain's CDR3 is CSGSRGEAIYF. The DNA for the CDR3 is TGCAGCGGCTCCAGGGGGGAGGCCATATATTTT.

The chain is built from TRBV18 and TRBJ2-5; 9 bases agree with TRBD1. The V gene's germline CDR1 is KGHSH and CDR2 LQKENI. The ends lost 6 bases at V and 0 bases at J; junction bases unmatched: 14. CDR3 length: 18 amino acids. CDR3 in amino acids: CASSHLPGQGRDQETQYF. CDR3 nucleotide sequence: TGTGCCAGCTCTCACCTTCCGGGACAGGGACGTGACCAAGAGACCCAGTACTTC.

Remarks on this clone: In the same sample, other DNA sequences code for this CDR3. The CDR3 DNA reads as TGTGCCAGCAGTGAGGGCAGGAACACTGAAGCTTTCTTT. It codes for CASSEGRNTEAFF. The V call is TRBV6-4, the J call TRBJ1-1; D is undetermined. Trimming took 3 bases from V and 1 from J, leaving 6 bases between them. CDR1 is MRHNA, CDR2 SNTAGT, per germline. The CDR3 covers 13 residues.

The chain uses TRBV9 and TRBJ2-1, with 9 positions matching TRBD2. The germline V gene encodes CDR1 SGDLS and CDR2 YYNGEE. Trimming took 0 bases from V and 2 from J; bases not matched to a gene: 3. The CDR3 has 16 amino acids. The CDR3 region is CASSVAASGAYNEQFF. In DNA, the CDR3 is TGTGCCAGCAGCGTAGCGGCTAGCGGGGCCTACAATGAGCAGTTCTTC.

Here the CDR3 reads CATSSLVGVEAFF. CDR3 in DNA: TGTGCCACCAGCAGCCTTGTCGGGGTTGAAGCTTTCTTT. The rearrangement uses TRBV15 and TRBJ1-1; D is unresolved. CDR1 is LNHNV, CDR2 YYDKDF, per germline (reference sequence). V was cut by 3 bases and J by 7 bases, with 12 bases left in between. This CDR3 has 13 residues.

This chain joins TRBV29-1 and TRBJ1-4; TRBD1 agrees at 11 bases. Per the germline V gene, CDR1 is SQVTM and CDR2 is ANQGSEA. CDR3 length: 13 residues. With V trimmed by 5 bases and J by 8 bases, 4 bases remained unmatched. CDR3 nucleotide sequence: TGCAGCGTTTCGGGGACAGGGGGGGAAAAACTGTTTTTT. This sequence encodes CSVSGTGGEKLFF. Together with reference TRBV29-1 and TRBJ1-4, the CDR3 gives the full variable domain: SAVISQKPSRDICQRGTSLTIQCQVDSQVTMMFWYRQQPGQSLTLIATANQGSEATYESGFVIDKFPISRPNLTFSTLTVSNMSPEDSSIYLCSVSGTGGEKLFFGSGTQLSVL.

The chain joins TRBV11-2 to TRBJ2-7; a possible D gene is TRBD2 (6 bases). The CDR3 has 15 amino acids. Trimming stripped 5 bases from V and 2 bases from J, with 16 bases between. From germline, CDR1 is SGHAT and CDR2 FQNNGV. This CDR3 is CASSKRGTPTYEQYF. The CDR3 DNA follows: TGTGCCAGCAGCAAGAGAGGGACTCCTACCTACGAGCAGTACTTC.

The chain uses TRBV4-2 and TRBJ1-6; 7 positions agree with TRBD1. The germline gives CDR1 LGHNA, CDR2 YNFKEQ. V shed 0 bases and J 2 bases; nucleotides not matched to a gene: 10. This CDR3 is 19 amino acids long. CDR3 in amino acids: CASSQDRAGGSPYNSPLHF. The DNA for the CDR3 is TGTGCCAGCAGCCAAGATCGGGCAGGGGGTTCCCCCTATAATTCACCCCTCCACTTT.

The chain joins TRBV19 to TRBJ1-1, with 8 bases fitting TRBD1. The V gene's germline CDR1 is LNHDA and CDR2 SQIVND (reference sequence). V lost 8 bases and J lost 6; bases outside the gene matches: 8. This CDR3 has 13 amino acids. Here the CDR3 reads CASLQGVGSEAFF. In DNA form, the CDR3 reads TGTGCCAGTCTACAGGGGGTAGGTTCTGAAGCTTTCTTT.

The chain uses TRBV11-2 and TRBJ2-1, with 11 bases lining up with TRBD2. Per germline, CDR1 SGHAT and CDR2 FQNNGV. The CDR3 has 16 amino acids. V shed 5 bases and J 6 bases; nucleotides not matched to a gene: 9. This chain's CDR3 is CASSPSFSGGANEQFF. DNA for the CDR3: TGTGCCAGCAGCCCATCCTTTAGCGGGGGGGCCAATGAGCAGTTCTTC.

The chain employs TRBV5-4 and TRBJ1-4, with 8 nucleotides matching TRBD1. Trimming removed 0 bases from V and 5 bases from J; junction bases left unmatched: 6. The germline V gene has CDR1 SGHNT and CDR2 YYREEE (reference sequence). CDR3 size: 16 residues. CDR3 nucleotide sequence: TGTGCCAGCAGCTTGGGCCGGACAGGGCAGAATGAAAAACTGTTTTTT. Protein: CASSLGRTGQNEKLFF.

The CDR3, as DNA: TGCAGCGTGGGGCGCGACAGGGTGAACACTGAAGCTTTCTTT. It specifies CSVGRDRVNTEAFF. The chain is built from TRBV29-1 and TRBJ1-1; 7 nucleotides match TRBD1. Germline loops: CDR1 SQVTM, CDR2 ANQGSEA. The CDR3 extends over 14 amino acids. The trim removed 6 bases at V and 0 bases at J, leaving 7 bases unmatched. Drawing the rest from reference TRBV29-1 and TRBJ1-1, the complete variable domain is SAVISQKPSRDICQRGTSLTIQCQVDSQVTMMFWYRQQPGQSLTLIATANQGSEATYESGFVIDKFPISRPNLTFSTLTVSNMSPEDSSIYLCSVGRDRVNTEAFFGQGTRLTVV.

The chain joins TRBV30 to TRBJ2-7; 10 bases line up with TRBD1. The CDR3 has 14 amino acids. Trimming removed 0 bases from V and 6 bases from J; junction bases left unmatched: 5. Germline values: CDR1 GTSNPN, CDR2 SVGIG (reference sequence). The DNA of the CDR3 is TGTGCCTGGAGTGTCGGGACAGGGGAAGTCGAGCAGTACTTC. Translating gives CAWSVGTGEVEQYF.

This chain connects TRBV5-1 to TRBJ2-3; D is unresolved. V gave up 4 bases and J gave up 2 bases, with 8 bases separating them. Germline V CDR1 and CDR2: SGHRS, YFSETQ. There are 13 residues in the CDR3. CDR3 protein: CASSPGYTDTQYF. CDR3 bases: TGCGCCAGCAGCCCGGGTTACACAGATACGCAGTATTTT.

J is TRBJ2-3 and V is TRBV12-5; 11 bases fit TRBD2. CDR1 and CDR2 from the germline V gene are LGHNT and FRNRAP. This CDR3 is built from 17 residues. V gave up 3 bases and J gave up 3 bases; unmatched junction bases: 8. CDR3 region: CASGLRLAGGLTDTQYF. In nucleotides, the CDR3 is TGTGCTAGTGGTTTAAGGCTAGCGGGGGGATTGACAGATACGCAGTATTTT.